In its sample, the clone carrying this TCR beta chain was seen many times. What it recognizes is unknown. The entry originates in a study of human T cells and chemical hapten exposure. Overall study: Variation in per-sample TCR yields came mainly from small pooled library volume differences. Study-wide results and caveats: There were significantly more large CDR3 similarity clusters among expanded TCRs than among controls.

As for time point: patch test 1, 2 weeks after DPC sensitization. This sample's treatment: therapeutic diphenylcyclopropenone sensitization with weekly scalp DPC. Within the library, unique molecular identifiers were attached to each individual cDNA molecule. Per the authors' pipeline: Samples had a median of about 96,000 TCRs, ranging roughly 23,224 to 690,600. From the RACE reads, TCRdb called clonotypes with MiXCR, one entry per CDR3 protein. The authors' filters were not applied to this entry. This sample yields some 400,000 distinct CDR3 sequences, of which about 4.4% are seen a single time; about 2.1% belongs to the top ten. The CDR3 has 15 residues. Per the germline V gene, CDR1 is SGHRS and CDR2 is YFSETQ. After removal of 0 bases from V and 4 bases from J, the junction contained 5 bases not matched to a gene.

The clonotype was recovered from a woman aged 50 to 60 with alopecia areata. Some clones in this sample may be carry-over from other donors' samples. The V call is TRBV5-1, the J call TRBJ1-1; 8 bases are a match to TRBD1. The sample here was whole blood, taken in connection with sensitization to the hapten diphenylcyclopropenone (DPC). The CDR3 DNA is TGCGCCAGCAGCTTGGATCAGGGGGCGCCCACTGAAGCTTTCTTT. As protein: CASSLDQGAPTEAFF. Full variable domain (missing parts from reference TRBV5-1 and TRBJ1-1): KAGVTQTPRYLIKTRGQQVTLSCSPISGHRSVSWYQQTPGQGLQFLFEYFSETQRNKGNFPGRFSGRQFSNSRSEMNVSTLELGDSALYLCASSLDQGAPTEAFFGQGTRLTVV.